The following is a T cell receptor (beta chain) sequence with its context. Source study methods: Amplified reference gene primers provided the basis for estimating nucleated cell counts. TCRdb keeps only in-frame clones here, not all; method: immunoSEQ multiplex PCR. V and J calls and clone size are those listed in that table; D and trimming were worked out from the DNA. The data contain about 170,000 clones, about 80% of them singletons. The sample is drawn from a study of blood T cell repertoires in COVID-19. As for the study in general: COVID-19 samples, acute and convalescent, were from the United States, Italy and Spain. PBMCs, B-cell-depleted T cells, or T cells provided the cDNA or gDNA that made up the material.

The junction had 12 bases not matched to a gene; V was cut back by 5 bases and J by 8 bases. Germline CDR1 and CDR2: MDHEN and SYDVKM. The CDR3 contains 15 residues. This sequence originates from a woman aged 70 to 79 with acute or convalescent COVID-19. The J gene is TRBJ1-2, the V gene TRBV28; TRBD1 matches 9 bases. What was sequenced was peripheral blood. For the CDR3, the DNA is TGTGCCAGCAGTCTGTCGGGGACAGGGCGTAGAGGCTACACCTTC. The encoded protein is CASSLSGTGRRGYTF.